The subject of this entry is one TCR beta chain. Its recognized antigen is unknown. The sample holds no much larger clone one base away, and base qualities are not on file. Different DNA sequences within this sample yield the same CDR3. This entry is derived from a study of blood T cell repertoires in COVID-19 (dated by TCRdb to 2019 to 2021). Broadly, across the study: Samples from collaborators originated in the United States, Italy and Spain and spanned both the acute and convalescent phases of COVID-19. The prospective study material was composed of cDNA or gDNA derived from T cells, B-cell-depleted T cells, or PBMCs. The dataset comprised deeply sampled blood TCRbeta repertoires from subjects exposed to, actively infected with, or recovered from COVID-19. A freely available public database, intended as a resource for researchers studying the immune response to SARS-CoV-2, is where the repertoires were released. The samples were drawn from the first 160 participants of the ongoing ImmuneRACE study and from 1,200 or so subjects provided by 6 global collaborators. Nearly every sample came with metadata listing a de-identified subject ID, COVID-19 status, age in years and sex. Where available, HLA class I and class II types were taken from metadata supplied by the sample provider and were not determined by assay-based typing.

Trimming removed 6 bases from V and 1 base from J, leaving 6 bases between the germline ends. From the cysteine through the phenylalanine, the CDR3 covers 13 amino acids. The read is trimmed to its CDR3 DNA, 39 bases read in frame from base 1. The germline V gene sets CDR1 to MNHEY and CDR2 to SVGAGI. The immunoSEQ Assay, a bias-controlled multiplex PCR, was used to amplify TCRbeta CDR3 regions from genomic DNA. The authors' analysis ran thus. Within the assay, amplification of reference gene primers was used to estimate how many nucleated cells each sample contained. To quantify the absolute abundance of each unique TCRbeta CDR3 rearrangement, sequence reads were collapsed and filtered. For each sample, productive Simpson clonality was calculated by taking the square root of Simpson's diversity index across productive rearrangements. The source is immuneACCESS, and TCRdb retained only in-frame sequences with V and J called. Part of the clones is not carried over; for the studies checked, unresolved V genes explain less than half of this, and the remainder is unexplained. The V and J calls and clone size are taken from that table; D and trimming were inferred from the DNA. The table for this sample lists about 390,000 clones; around 87% of them were counted only once. The ten largest clones add up to 2% to 2.5% of the sample.

Broad study findings and their caveats: How much clinical and demographic metadata was included differed by source and by participant, and the metadata was provided uncurated.

One collaborating source in Seattle enrolled patients during active infection and followed them longitudinally through the course of disease. Each collaborating institution followed its own protocols to collect whole blood in K2EDTA tubes. For TCRbeta analysis, collaborators shipped samples as frozen whole blood, isolated PBMCs, or DNA extracted from either of those sample types. The V and J genes are TRBV6-5 and TRBJ2-2, with an unclear D gene assignment. The sequence was collected from an older woman with COVID-19, enrolled during active disease. Sequenced material: peripheral blood. In nucleotides, the sequence is TGTGCCAGCAGCTCAGGGAACACCGGGGAGCTGTTTTTT. It specifies CASSSGNTGELFF.